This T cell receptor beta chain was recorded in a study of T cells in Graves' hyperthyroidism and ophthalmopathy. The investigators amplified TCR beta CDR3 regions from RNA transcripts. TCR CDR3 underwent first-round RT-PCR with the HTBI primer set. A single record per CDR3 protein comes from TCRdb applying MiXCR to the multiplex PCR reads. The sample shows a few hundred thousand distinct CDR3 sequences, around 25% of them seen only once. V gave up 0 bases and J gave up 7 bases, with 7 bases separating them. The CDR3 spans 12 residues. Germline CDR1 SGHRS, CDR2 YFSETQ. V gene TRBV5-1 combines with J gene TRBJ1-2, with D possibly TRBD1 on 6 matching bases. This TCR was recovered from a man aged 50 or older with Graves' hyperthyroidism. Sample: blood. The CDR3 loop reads CASSLVGAGYTF. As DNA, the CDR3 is TGCGCCAGCAGCTTGGTGGGGGCTGGCTACACCTTC.